At least ten counts were recorded for the clone carrying this TCR beta chain. The antigen is unknown. CDR3 length: 14 amino acids. Looked up from germline, CDR1 is MNHNS and CDR2 is SASEGT. Trimming stripped 1 base from V and 3 bases from J, with 10 bases between. These data belong to a study of CD8 T cells in ankylosing spondylitis. TCRdb used MiXCR to reprocess the 5' RACE reads, holding one entry per CDR3 protein. The repertoire holds some 270,000 distinct CDR3 sequences, with over 15% as singletons. Whole-study findings and limits: A TCR beta motif made of roughly eight highly homologous variants seemed typical of ankylosing spondylitis blood. Prior literature has documented some motif variants in synovial fluid and blood from reactive arthritis. Enrichment of disease-linked clones was reportedly significant in matched ankylosing spondylitis synovial fluid.

Material: blood, either unsorted or a sorted T cell fraction (not recorded which). The gene calls are TRBV6-1 and TRBJ2-7; no definite D call. The TCR sequence derives from a male donor with ankylosing spondylitis or in good health (not recorded which). The CDR3 DNA is TGTGCCAGCAGTGAAGGTCCGGGCGGCTACGAGCAGTACTTC. Translated: CASSEGPGGYEQYF.